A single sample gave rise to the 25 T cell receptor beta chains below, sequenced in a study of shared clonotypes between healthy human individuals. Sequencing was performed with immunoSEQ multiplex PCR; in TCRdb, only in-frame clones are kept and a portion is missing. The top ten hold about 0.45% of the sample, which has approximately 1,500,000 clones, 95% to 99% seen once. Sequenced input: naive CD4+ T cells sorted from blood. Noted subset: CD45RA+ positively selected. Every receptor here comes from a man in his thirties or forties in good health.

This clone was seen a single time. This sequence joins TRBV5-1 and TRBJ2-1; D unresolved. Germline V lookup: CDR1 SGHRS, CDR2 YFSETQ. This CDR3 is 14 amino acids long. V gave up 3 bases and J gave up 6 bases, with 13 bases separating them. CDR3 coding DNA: TGCGCCAGCAGCTCGATCCAGAACCGCAATGAGCAGTTCTTC. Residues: CASSSIQNRNEQFF.

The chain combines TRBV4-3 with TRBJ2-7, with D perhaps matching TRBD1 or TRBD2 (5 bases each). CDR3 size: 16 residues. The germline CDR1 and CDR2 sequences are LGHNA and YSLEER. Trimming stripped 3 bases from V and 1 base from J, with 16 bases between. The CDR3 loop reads CASSQEVGTLSYEQYF. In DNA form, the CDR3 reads TGCGCCAGCAGCCAGGAAGTCGGGACCTTATCCTACGAGCAGTACTTC.

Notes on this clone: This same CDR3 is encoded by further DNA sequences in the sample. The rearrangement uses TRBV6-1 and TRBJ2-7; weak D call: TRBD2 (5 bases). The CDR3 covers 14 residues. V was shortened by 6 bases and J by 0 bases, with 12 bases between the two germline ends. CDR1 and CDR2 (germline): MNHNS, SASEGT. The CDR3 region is CASSRSGSSYEQYF. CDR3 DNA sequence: TGTGCCAGCAGCCGGTCGGGGAGCTCCTACGAGCAGTACTTC.

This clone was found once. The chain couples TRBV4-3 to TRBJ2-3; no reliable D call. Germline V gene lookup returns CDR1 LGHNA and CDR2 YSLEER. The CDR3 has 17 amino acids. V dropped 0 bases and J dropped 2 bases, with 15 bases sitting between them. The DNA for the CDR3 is TGCGCCAGCAGCCAAGATCGCGGAAGAACCTACACAGATACGCAGTATTTT. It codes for CASSQDRGRTYTDTQYF.

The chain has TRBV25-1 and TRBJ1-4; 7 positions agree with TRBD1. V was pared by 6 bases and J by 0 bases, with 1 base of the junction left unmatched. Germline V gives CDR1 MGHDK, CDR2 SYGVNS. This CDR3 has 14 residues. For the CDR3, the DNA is TGTGCCAGCAGAGGGACAGCAACTAATGAAAAACTGTTTTTT. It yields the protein CASRGTATNEKLFF.

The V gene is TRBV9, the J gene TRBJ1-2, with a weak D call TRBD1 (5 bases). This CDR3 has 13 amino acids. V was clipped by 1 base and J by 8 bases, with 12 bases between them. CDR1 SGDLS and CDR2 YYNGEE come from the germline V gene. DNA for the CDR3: TGTGCCAGCAGCGTAACCGGCGAGGGGGGCTACACCTTC. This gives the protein CASSVTGEGGYTF.

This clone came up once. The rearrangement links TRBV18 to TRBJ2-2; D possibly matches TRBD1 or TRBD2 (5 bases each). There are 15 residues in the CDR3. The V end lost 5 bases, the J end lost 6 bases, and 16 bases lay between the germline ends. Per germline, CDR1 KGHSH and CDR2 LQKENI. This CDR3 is CASSRDGVGAGELFF. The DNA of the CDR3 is TGTGCCAGCTCAAGGGACGGCGTTGGCGCCGGGGAGCTGTTTTTT.

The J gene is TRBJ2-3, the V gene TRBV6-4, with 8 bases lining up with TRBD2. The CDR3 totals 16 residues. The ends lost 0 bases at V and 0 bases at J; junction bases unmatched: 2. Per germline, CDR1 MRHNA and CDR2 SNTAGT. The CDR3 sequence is CASSDSASGSTDTQYF. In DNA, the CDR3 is TGTGCCAGCAGTGACTCGGCTAGCGGGAGCACAGATACGCAGTATTTT.

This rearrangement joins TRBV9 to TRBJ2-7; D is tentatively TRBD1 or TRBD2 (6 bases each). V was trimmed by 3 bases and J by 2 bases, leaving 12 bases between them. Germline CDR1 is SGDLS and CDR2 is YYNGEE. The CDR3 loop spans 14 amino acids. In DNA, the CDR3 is TGTGCCAGCAGCGGGGGAGGACAGACCTACGAGCAGTACTTC. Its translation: CASSGGGQTYEQYF.

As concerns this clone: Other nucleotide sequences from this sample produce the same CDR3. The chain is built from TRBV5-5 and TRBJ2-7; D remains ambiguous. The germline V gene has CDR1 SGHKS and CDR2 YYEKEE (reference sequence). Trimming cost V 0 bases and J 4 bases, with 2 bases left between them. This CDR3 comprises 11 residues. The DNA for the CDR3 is TGTGCCAGCAGCTTGGTTTACGAGCAGTACTTC. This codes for CASSLVYEQYF.

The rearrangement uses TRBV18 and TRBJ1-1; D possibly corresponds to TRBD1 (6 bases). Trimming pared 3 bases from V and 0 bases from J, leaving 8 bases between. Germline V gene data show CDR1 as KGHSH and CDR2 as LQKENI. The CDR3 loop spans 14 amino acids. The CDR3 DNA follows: TGTGCCAGCTCACCCGGGACAATGAACACTGAAGCTTTCTTT. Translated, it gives CASSPGTMNTEAFF.

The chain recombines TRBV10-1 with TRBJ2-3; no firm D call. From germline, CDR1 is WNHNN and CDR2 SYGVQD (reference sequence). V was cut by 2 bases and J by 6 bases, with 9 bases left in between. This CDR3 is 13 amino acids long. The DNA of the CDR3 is TGCGCCAGCAGTGAGCAGTTGGGCGATACGCAGTATTTT. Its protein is CASSEQLGDTQYF.

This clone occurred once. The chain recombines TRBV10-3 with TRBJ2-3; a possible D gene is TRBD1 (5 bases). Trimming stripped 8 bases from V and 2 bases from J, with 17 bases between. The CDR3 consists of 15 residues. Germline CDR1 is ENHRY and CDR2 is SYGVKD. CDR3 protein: CAISTELRLTDTQYF. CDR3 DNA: TGTGCCATCTCGACAGAGCTGCGACTCACAGATACGCAGTATTTT.

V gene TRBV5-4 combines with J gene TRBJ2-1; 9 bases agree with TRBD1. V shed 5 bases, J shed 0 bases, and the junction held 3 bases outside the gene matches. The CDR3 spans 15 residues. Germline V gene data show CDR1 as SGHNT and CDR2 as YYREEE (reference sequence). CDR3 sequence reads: CASRTGGDSYNEQFF. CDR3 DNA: TGTGCCAGCAGGACAGGGGGTGACTCCTACAATGAGCAGTTCTTC. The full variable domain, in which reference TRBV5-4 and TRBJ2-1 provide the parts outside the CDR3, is ETGVTQSPTHLIKTRGQQVTLRCSSQSGHNTVSWYQQALGQGPQFIFQYYREEENGRGNFPPRFSGLQFPNYSSELNVNALELDDSALYLCASRTGGDSYNEQFFGPGTRLTVL.

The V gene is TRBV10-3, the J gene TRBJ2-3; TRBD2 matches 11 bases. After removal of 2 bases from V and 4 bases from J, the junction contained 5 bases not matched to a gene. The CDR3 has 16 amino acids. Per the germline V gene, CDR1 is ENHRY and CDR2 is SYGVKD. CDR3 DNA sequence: TGTGCCATCAGTGAGACTAGCGGGAGAGGTCCAGATACGCAGTATTTT. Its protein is CAISETSGRGPDTQYF.

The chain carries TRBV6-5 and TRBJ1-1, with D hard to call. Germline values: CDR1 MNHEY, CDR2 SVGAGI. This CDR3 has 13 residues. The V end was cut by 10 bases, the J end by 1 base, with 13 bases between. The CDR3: CATRPVQNTEAFF. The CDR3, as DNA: TGTGCCACCCGCCCGGTACAGAACACTGAAGCTTTCTTT.

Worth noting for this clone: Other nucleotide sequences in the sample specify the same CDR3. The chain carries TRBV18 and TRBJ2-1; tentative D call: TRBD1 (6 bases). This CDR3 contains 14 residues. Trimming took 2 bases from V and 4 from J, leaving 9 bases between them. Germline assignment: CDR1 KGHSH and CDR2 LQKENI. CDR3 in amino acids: CASSPTRGYNEQFF. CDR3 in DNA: TGTGCCAGCTCACCAACCAGGGGTTACAATGAGCAGTTCTTC.

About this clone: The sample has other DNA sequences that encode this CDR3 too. CDR3 nucleotides: TGCGCCAGCAGCTCCTCGAACACCGGGGAGCTGTTTTTT. This sequence encodes CASSSSNTGELFF. The rearrangement uses TRBV5-1 and TRBJ2-2; no definite D call. The germline CDR1 and CDR2 sequences are SGHRS and YFSETQ. The CDR3 covers 13 residues. V dropped 3 bases and J dropped 0 bases, with 3 bases sitting between them.

The CDR3, as DNA: TGTGCCAGCAGTGAGACTCGAGGCTACACCTTC. Residues: CASSETRGYTF. The chain combines TRBV2 with TRBJ1-2, with unresolved D. In germline, CDR1 is SNHLY, CDR2 FYNNEI. Deletions cut 3 bases from V and 8 bases from J, with 7 bases between. CDR3 length: 11 residues.

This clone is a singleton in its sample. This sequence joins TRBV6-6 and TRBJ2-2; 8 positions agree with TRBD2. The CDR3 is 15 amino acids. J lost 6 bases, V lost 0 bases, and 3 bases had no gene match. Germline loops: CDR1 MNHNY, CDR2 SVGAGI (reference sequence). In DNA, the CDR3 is TGTGCCAGCAGTTACTCGAGGCGGGAGGCCGGGGAGCTGTTTTTT. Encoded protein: CASSYSRREAGELFF.

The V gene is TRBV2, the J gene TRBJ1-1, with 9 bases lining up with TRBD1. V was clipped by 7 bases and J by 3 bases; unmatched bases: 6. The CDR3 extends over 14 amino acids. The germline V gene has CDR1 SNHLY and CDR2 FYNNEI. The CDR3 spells CASMRDREDTEAFF. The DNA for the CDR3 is TGTGCCAGCATGAGGGACAGGGAGGACACTGAAGCTTTCTTT.

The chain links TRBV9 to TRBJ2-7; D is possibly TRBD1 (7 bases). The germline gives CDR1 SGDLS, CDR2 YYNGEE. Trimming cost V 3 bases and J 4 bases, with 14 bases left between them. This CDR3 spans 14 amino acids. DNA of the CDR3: TGTGCCAGCAGCGCCGGGGGACAGAAGTACGAGCAGTACTTC. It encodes CASSAGGQKYEQYF.

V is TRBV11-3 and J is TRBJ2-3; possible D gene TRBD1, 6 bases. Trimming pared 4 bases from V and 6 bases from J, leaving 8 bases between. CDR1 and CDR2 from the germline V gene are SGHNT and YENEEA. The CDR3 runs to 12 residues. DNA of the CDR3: TGTGCCAGCAGCTCCGACAGGGATACGCAGTATTTT. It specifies CASSSDRDTQYF.

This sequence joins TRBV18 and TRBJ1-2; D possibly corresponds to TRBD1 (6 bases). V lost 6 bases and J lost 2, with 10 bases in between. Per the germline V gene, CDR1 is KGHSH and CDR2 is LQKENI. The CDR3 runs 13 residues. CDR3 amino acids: CASSNQGNYGYTF. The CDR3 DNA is TGTGCCAGCTCGAATCAGGGGAACTATGGCTACACCTTC.

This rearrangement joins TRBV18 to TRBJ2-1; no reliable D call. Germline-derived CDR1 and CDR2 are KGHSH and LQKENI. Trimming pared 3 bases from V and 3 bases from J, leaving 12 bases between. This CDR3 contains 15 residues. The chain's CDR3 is CASSPRPQGYNEQFF. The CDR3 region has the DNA TGTGCCAGCTCACCGCGACCCCAAGGCTACAATGAGCAGTTCTTC.